These T cell receptor beta chains were read from a single sample in a study of T-cell memory formation after mild COVID-19. TCRdb redid the calling of the 5' RACE reads with MiXCR, one entry per CDR3 protein. Seen here are 380,000 or so distinct CDR3 sequences, about an eighth observed once, and the top ten hold 22%. The specimen sequenced was PBMCs or a T cell subset sorted from them (not recorded which). The receptors come from a man between 18 and 29 years old who had mild COVID-19 (a few samples of this study predate the infection). Cell type and time point are not known. Each CDR3 is given with its conserved first and last residue. Each record gives: J gene, V gene, clone size, CDR3 protein. Some rows mark clone size as missing; the rest say once, few, many or name a class of expanded clone.

j_gene: TRBJ2-3; v_gene: TRBV5-1; abundance: -; CDR3aa: CASSTTLGLTDTQYF
j_gene: TRBJ2-1; v_gene: TRBV11-3; abundance: -; CDR3aa: CASSPPGLLNEQFF
j_gene: TRBJ1-5; v_gene: TRBV18; abundance: few; CDR3aa: CASSPLGGASNQPQHF
j_gene: TRBJ2-3; v_gene: TRBV5-6; abundance: -; CDR3aa: CASSLPGESADTQYF
j_gene: TRBJ2-1; v_gene: TRBV15; abundance: many; CDR3aa: CATSSGGAPYNEQFF
j_gene: TRBJ2-3; v_gene: TRBV5-1; abundance: many; CDR3aa: CASSLPSGGTNTDTQYF
j_gene: TRBJ1-4; v_gene: TRBV12-3/TRBV12-4; abundance: many; CDR3aa: CASTSSGANEKLFF
j_gene: TRBJ2-1; v_gene: TRBV7-2; abundance: few; CDR3aa: CASSPQRRGGHEFF
j_gene: TRBJ2-1; v_gene: TRBV7-2; abundance: once; CDR3aa: CASSSNTGGRGYEQFF
j_gene: TRBJ1-2; v_gene: TRBV4-2; abundance: many; CDR3aa: CASSPESAYRNGYTF
j_gene: TRBJ1-1; v_gene: TRBV18; abundance: -; CDR3aa: CASSLGQADTEAFF
j_gene: TRBJ2-2; v_gene: TRBV10-1; abundance: once; CDR3aa: CASSRRRLPRTGTHTNTGELFF
j_gene: TRBJ2-3; v_gene: TRBV4-3; abundance: few; CDR3aa: CASSRQRGRTDTQYF
j_gene: TRBJ2-1; v_gene: TRBV10-3; abundance: many; CDR3aa: CAAGTLGDQFF
j_gene: TRBJ2-3; v_gene: TRBV5-1; abundance: few; CDR3aa: CASSPDRGDTDTQYF
j_gene: TRBJ2-2; v_gene: TRBV9; abundance: -; CDR3aa: CASSGQGGMTGELFF
j_gene: TRBJ2-3; v_gene: TRBV7-2; abundance: few; CDR3aa: CASSLRHADTQYF
j_gene: TRBJ2-2; v_gene: TRBV5-5; abundance: -; CDR3aa: CASSFPYTGELFF
j_gene: TRBJ2-5; v_gene: TRBV18; abundance: many; CDR3aa: CASSPDLQETQYF
j_gene: TRBJ2-6; v_gene: TRBV4-3; abundance: -; CDR3aa: CASQPGNSGANVLTF
j_gene: TRBJ1-2; v_gene: TRBV5-1; abundance: few; CDR3aa: CASSWDREVYGYTF
j_gene: TRBJ2-1; v_gene: TRBV5-1; abundance: few; CDR3aa: CASSDRTGGPGEQFF
j_gene: TRBJ2-3; v_gene: TRBV11-2; abundance: few; CDR3aa: CASSPRAGARTDTQYF
j_gene: TRBJ2-3; v_gene: TRBV18; abundance: few; CDR3aa: CASSPPGRTSDTQYF
j_gene: TRBJ1-5; v_gene: TRBV28; abundance: -; CDR3aa: CASSSQFTTGGRSPQHF
j_gene: TRBJ2-1; v_gene: TRBV4-3; abundance: -; CDR3aa: CASSQADRMVSNEQFF
j_gene: TRBJ2-3; v_gene: TRBV4-1; abundance: -; CDR3aa: CASRGSRTDTQYF
j_gene: TRBJ2-1; v_gene: TRBV19; abundance: few; CDR3aa: CASSIASGYNEQFF
j_gene: TRBJ2-7; v_gene: TRBV6-5; abundance: -; CDR3aa: CASSIVGPPTYEQYF
j_gene: TRBJ2-2; v_gene: TRBV29-1; abundance: -; CDR3aa: CSAANTGELFF
j_gene: TRBJ1-4; v_gene: TRBV20-1; abundance: few; CDR3aa: CSARVLSFQANEKLFF
j_gene: TRBJ1-1; v_gene: TRBV29-1; abundance: -; CDR3aa: CSAEGVQNTEAFF
j_gene: TRBJ1-6; v_gene: TRBV4-3; abundance: -; CDR3aa: CASSQGFWGFTSPLHF
j_gene: TRBJ2-3; v_gene: TRBV5-1; abundance: few; CDR3aa: CASSLERGLDTQYF
j_gene: TRBJ1-5; v_gene: TRBV19; abundance: -; CDR3aa: CASQSGAVKPQHF
j_gene: TRBJ2-1; v_gene: TRBV7-6; abundance: few; CDR3aa: CASSSRTGGSYNEQFF